This TCR beta chain was recovered during a study of tumor and adjacent non-tumor tissue in lung cancer. About the research overall: Samples averaged around 4 million productive TCRbeta reads each.

General observations from the study: Tumor repertoires had a smaller top 100 clone share than normal lung. Patients with more diverse tumor TCRs had worse survival.

The CDR3 contains 15 residues. Germline values: CDR1 SQVTM, CDR2 ANQGSEA. TCRbeta libraries were built with three rounds of nested PCR, modified from ARM-PCR. TCRdb reprocessed the multiplex PCR reads with MiXCR, giving one entry per CDR3 protein. The sample has about 80,000 distinct CDR3 sequences; 72% are singletons. RNA was extracted from bulk tissue without any cell sorting. Comments on this clonotype: Its antigen is unknown. A junction boundary mismatches the germline segment, possibly from a read error.

This clonotype was sampled from a woman aged 40-49 years with non-small cell lung cancer. This rearrangement joins TRBV29-1 to TRBJ2-7; 8 nucleotides align to TRBD2. The sequencing sample was made of lung tumor tissue. This CDR3 is CSTLRSGGSSYEQYF. The CDR3 nucleotides are TGCAGCACCTTGAGGTCGGGGGGGAGCTCCTATGAGCAGTACTTC.